This T cell receptor (beta chain) emerged from a study of cytomegalovirus exposure and HLA in healthy donors. 60 Vbeta and 13 Jbeta primers were used in PCR. Some clones are missing from TCRdb's copy, which holds only in-frame ones; the method was immunoSEQ multiplex PCR. The sample holds around 110,000 clones; 81% are singletons and the top ten take around 2.3%. From germline, CDR1 is SGHDT and CDR2 YYEEEE. This CDR3 has 13 amino acids. Trimming shortened V by 4 bases and J by 6 bases, and 13 bases separated the two germline ends. This clone was seen a few times. This chain joins TRBV5-6 and TRBJ1-2; perhaps TRBD1 as D (5 bases). The material sequenced was PBMCs. This TCR derives from a young man in good health and CMV-seronegative. The CDR3 coding sequence is TGTGCCAGCAGCGGGCGGGGGAAGCATGGCTACACCTTC. Amino acid sequence: CASSGRGKHGYTF. Supplemented by reference TRBV5-6 and TRBJ1-2, the full variable domain reads DAGVTQSPTHLIKTRGQQVTLRCSPKSGHDTVSWYQQALGQGPQFIFQYYEEEERQRGNFPDRFSGHQFPNYSSELNVNALLLGDSALYLCASSGRGKHGYTFGSGTRLTVV.